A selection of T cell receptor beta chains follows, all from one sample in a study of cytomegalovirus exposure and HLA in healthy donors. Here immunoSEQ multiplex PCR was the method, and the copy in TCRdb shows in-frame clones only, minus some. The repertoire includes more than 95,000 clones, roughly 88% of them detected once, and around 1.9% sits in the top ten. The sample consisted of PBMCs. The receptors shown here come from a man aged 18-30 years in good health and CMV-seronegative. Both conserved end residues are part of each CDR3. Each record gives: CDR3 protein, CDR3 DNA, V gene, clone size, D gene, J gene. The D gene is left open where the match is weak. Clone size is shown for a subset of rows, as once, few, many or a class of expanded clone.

cdr3_aa: CASSLRAGYEQYF
cdr3_nt: TGTGCCAGCAGCTTACGGGCGGGCTACGAGCAGTACTTC
v_call: TRBV11-2
clone_size: .
d_call: .
j_call: TRBJ2-7

cdr3_aa: CASSPSGGAYNEQFF
cdr3_nt: TGTGCCAGCTCACCTAGCGGGGGAGCCTACAATGAGCAGTTCTTC
v_call: TRBV18
clone_size: .
d_call: TRBD2
j_call: TRBJ2-1

cdr3_aa: CASSQTNRESYEQYF
cdr3_nt: TGCGCCAGCAGCCAAACAAACAGGGAGTCCTACGAGCAGTACTTC
v_call: TRBV4-1
clone_size: .
d_call: .
j_call: TRBJ2-7

cdr3_aa: CASSPEGSGGPNTGELFF
cdr3_nt: TGTGCCAGCAGCCCCGAGGGTAGCGGGGGGCCAAACACCGGGGAGCTGTTTTTT
v_call: TRBV11-3
clone_size: few
d_call: TRBD2
j_call: TRBJ2-2

cdr3_aa: CASSSPTGEQFF
cdr3_nt: TGTGCCAGCAGCTCCCCGACGGGGGAGCAGTTCTTC
v_call: TRBV13
clone_size: .
d_call: .
j_call: TRBJ2-1

cdr3_aa: CASSVVALSTLTDTQYF
cdr3_nt: TGTGCCAGCAGCGTAGTTGCACTCTCAACCCTCACAGATACGCAGTATTTT
v_call: TRBV9
clone_size: .
d_call: .
j_call: TRBJ2-3

cdr3_aa: CATSRDFGSGMYGNEQYF
cdr3_nt: TGTGCCACCAGCAGAGATTTCGGTTCGGGTATGTATGGAAACGAGCAGTACTTC
v_call: TRBV15
clone_size: .
d_call: .
j_call: TRBJ2-7

cdr3_aa: CAISDVGVEQYF
cdr3_nt: TGTGCCATCAGTGACGTAGGGGTGGAGCAGTACTTC
v_call: TRBV10-3
clone_size: .
d_call: .
j_call: TRBJ2-7

cdr3_aa: CASSPDRGKAGYTF
cdr3_nt: TGTGCCAGCAGTCCGGACAGGGGGAAGGCTGGCTACACCTTC
v_call: TRBV28
clone_size: .
d_call: TRBD1
j_call: TRBJ1-2

cdr3_aa: CASRSGGSQGDEQFF
cdr3_nt: TGTGCCAGTAGAAGCGGGGGCAGCCAAGGGGATGAGCAGTTCTTC
v_call: TRBV11-3
clone_size: .
d_call: TRBD2
j_call: TRBJ2-1

cdr3_aa: CASSLMGPAAYNEQFF
cdr3_nt: TGTGCCAGCAGCTTAATGGGGCCCGCTGCCTACAATGAGCAGTTCTTC
v_call: TRBV11-2
clone_size: .
d_call: .
j_call: TRBJ2-1

cdr3_aa: CASSLSTGLNTEAFF
cdr3_nt: TGTGCCAGCAGTTTATCGACAGGGCTGAACACTGAAGCTTTCTTT
v_call: TRBV27
clone_size: .
d_call: TRBD1
j_call: TRBJ1-1

cdr3_aa: CASSYEGQALGKLFF
cdr3_nt: TGTGCCAGCAGTTACGAGGGACAGGCCCTTGGAAAACTGTTTTTT
v_call: TRBV6-5
clone_size: .
d_call: TRBD1
j_call: TRBJ1-4

cdr3_aa: CASSNYRGFGSYEQYF
cdr3_nt: TGTGCCAGCAGCAATTACAGGGGATTTGGCTCCTACGAGCAGTACTTC
v_call: TRBV7-2
clone_size: .
d_call: TRBD1
j_call: TRBJ2-7

cdr3_aa: CASSPGAGGWRDSGNTIYF
cdr3_nt: TGTGCCAGCTCCCCCGGGGCAGGGGGTTGGAGGGACTCTGGAAACACCATATATTTT
v_call: TRBV7-9
clone_size: .
d_call: TRBD1
j_call: TRBJ1-3

cdr3_aa: CASSWEGRGAADTQYF
cdr3_nt: TGTGCCAGCAGTTGGGAGGGACGGGGGGCTGCAGATACGCAGTATTTT
v_call: TRBV6-5
clone_size: .
d_call: .
j_call: TRBJ2-3

cdr3_aa: CASTLTFSSRTEAFF
cdr3_nt: TGTGCCAGCACCCTGACATTTTCCAGTCGTACTGAAGCTTTCTTT
v_call: TRBV28
clone_size: .
d_call: .
j_call: TRBJ1-1

cdr3_aa: CASSLRLAGVSYNEQFF
cdr3_nt: TGCGCCAGCAGCCTCAGACTAGCGGGCGTCTCCTACAATGAGCAGTTCTTC
v_call: TRBV5-1
clone_size: .
d_call: TRBD2
j_call: TRBJ2-1

cdr3_aa: CASSHRQASTDTQYF
cdr3_nt: TGCGCCAGCAGCCATCGACAGGCGAGCACAGATACGCAGTATTTT
v_call: TRBV4-3
clone_size: .
d_call: .
j_call: TRBJ2-3

cdr3_aa: CASSLVVVGTKYF
cdr3_nt: TGCGCCAGCAGCTTGGTGGTCGTAGGGACTAAGTACTTC
v_call: TRBV5-1
clone_size: .
d_call: TRBD2
j_call: TRBJ2-7

cdr3_aa: CASRVTTGVTNYGYTF
cdr3_nt: TGCGCCAGCAGAGTAACTACAGGGGTTACTAACTATGGCTACACCTTC
v_call: TRBV4-1
clone_size: .
d_call: TRBD1
j_call: TRBJ1-2

cdr3_aa: CASSQTGVTRRFSGNTIYF
cdr3_nt: TGTGCCAGCAGCCAGACAGGTGTAACCCGTCGTTTCTCTGGAAACACCATATATTTT
v_call: TRBV7-9
clone_size: .
d_call: .
j_call: TRBJ1-3

cdr3_aa: CASSFGRLAGWGEQFF
cdr3_nt: TGTGCCAGCAGCTTCGGTCGGCTAGCGGGATGGGGTGAGCAGTTCTTC
v_call: TRBV5-4
clone_size: .
d_call: TRBD2
j_call: TRBJ2-1

cdr3_aa: CASSLNGGADTGELFF
cdr3_nt: TGTGCCAGCAGCTTAAACGGGGGGGCTGACACCGGGGAGCTGTTTTTT
v_call: TRBV7-2
clone_size: .
d_call: TRBD2
j_call: TRBJ2-2

cdr3_aa: CASSSTGGADYYYEQYF
cdr3_nt: TGTGCCAGCAGCTCGACAGGGGGCGCCGACTACTACTACGAGCAGTACTTC
v_call: TRBV11-2
clone_size: .
d_call: TRBD1
j_call: TRBJ2-7

cdr3_aa: CASSPLGTGGDEQYF
cdr3_nt: TGTGCCAGCAGCCCGCTCGGGACAGGGGGCGACGAGCAGTACTTC
v_call: TRBV27
clone_size: .
d_call: TRBD1
j_call: TRBJ2-7

cdr3_aa: CAWSAGMGQASMRGYTF
cdr3_nt: TGTGCCTGGAGTGCGGGAATGGGACAGGCCTCGATGAGGGGCTACACCTTC
v_call: TRBV30
clone_size: few
d_call: TRBD1
j_call: TRBJ1-2

cdr3_aa: CASNPIRQGAMNTEAFF
cdr3_nt: TGTGCCAGTAATCCTATAAGACAGGGGGCCATGAACACTGAAGCTTTCTTT
v_call: TRBV19
clone_size: .
d_call: TRBD1
j_call: TRBJ1-1

cdr3_aa: CASSLGTGVDTQYF
cdr3_nt: TGTGCCAGCAGCTTGGGGACAGGGGTAGATACGCAGTATTTT
v_call: TRBV7-9
clone_size: .
d_call: TRBD1
j_call: TRBJ2-3

cdr3_aa: CASAPVFGNTIYF
cdr3_nt: TGTGCCAGCGCCCCAGTTTTTGGAAACACCATATATTTT
v_call: TRBV9
clone_size: few
d_call: .
j_call: TRBJ1-3

cdr3_aa: CASSLSWLDQETQYF
cdr3_nt: TGTGCCAGCAGTTTATCCTGGCTAGACCAAGAGACCCAGTACTTC
v_call: TRBV27
clone_size: .
d_call: .
j_call: TRBJ2-5

cdr3_aa: CASSVRDRACTDTQYF
cdr3_nt: TGTGCCAGCAGCGTCCGGGACAGGGCATGCACAGATACGCAGTATTTT
v_call: TRBV7-4
clone_size: .
d_call: TRBD1
j_call: TRBJ2-3

cdr3_aa: CASSAIAGTGDMPQHF
cdr3_nt: TGTGCCAGCAGCGCCATAGCCGGGACAGGTGACATGCCCCAGCATTTT
v_call: TRBV5-8
clone_size: .
d_call: TRBD1
j_call: TRBJ1-5

cdr3_aa: CASSFQRGGRVYNEQFF
cdr3_nt: TGTGCCAGCAGTTTCCAGCGGGGGGGCCGTGTCTACAATGAGCAGTTCTTC
v_call: TRBV28
clone_size: .
d_call: TRBD2
j_call: TRBJ2-1

cdr3_aa: CASHSSGNTIYF
cdr3_nt: TGTGCCAGCCACAGCTCTGGAAACACCATATATTTT
v_call: TRBV6-1
clone_size: .
d_call: .
j_call: TRBJ1-3

cdr3_aa: CASSRTPSGYGYTF
cdr3_nt: TGTGCCAGCAGCCGGACACCCTCCGGCTATGGCTACACCTTC
v_call: TRBV7-8
clone_size: .
d_call: .
j_call: TRBJ1-2

cdr3_aa: CASTTVSDTQYF
cdr3_nt: TGTGCCAGCACCACAGTTTCAGATACGCAGTATTTT
v_call: TRBV11-3
clone_size: .
d_call: .
j_call: TRBJ2-3

cdr3_aa: CASSLTSVGVDEKLFF
cdr3_nt: TGTGCCAGCAGCTTAACCTCGGTCGGGGTAGATGAAAAACTGTTTTTT
v_call: TRBV7-9
clone_size: .
d_call: .
j_call: TRBJ1-4

cdr3_aa: CARTSGAYNEQFF
cdr3_nt: TGTGCCCGTACTAGCGGGGCTTACAATGAGCAGTTCTTC
v_call: TRBV30
clone_size: .
d_call: TRBD2
j_call: TRBJ2-1

cdr3_aa: CASRRDRNTEAFF
cdr3_nt: TGTGCCAGCAGGCGGGACAGGAACACTGAAGCTTTCTTT
v_call: TRBV7-2
clone_size: .
d_call: TRBD1
j_call: TRBJ1-1

cdr3_aa: CASSLTDYQPQHF
cdr3_nt: TGTGCCAGCAGCTTAACAGATTATCAGCCCCAGCATTTT
v_call: TRBV7-9
clone_size: .
d_call: .
j_call: TRBJ1-5

cdr3_aa: CAISEFEETQYF
cdr3_nt: TGTGCCATCAGTGAGTTCGAAGAGACCCAGTACTTC
v_call: TRBV10-3
clone_size: .
d_call: .
j_call: TRBJ2-5

cdr3_aa: CASSLSLRGLYEQYF
cdr3_nt: TGTGCCAGCAGTTTATCGCTCAGGGGTCTCTACGAGCAGTACTTC
v_call: TRBV27
clone_size: .
d_call: .
j_call: TRBJ2-7

cdr3_aa: CASSDGDRGRRNTEAFF
cdr3_nt: TGTGCCAGCAGTGACGGTGACAGGGGGCGAAGAAACACTGAAGCTTTCTTT
v_call: TRBV2
clone_size: .
d_call: TRBD1
j_call: TRBJ1-1

cdr3_aa: CASSQPSSGGNTGELFF
cdr3_nt: TGCGCCAGCAGCCAACCATCTAGCGGGGGAAACACCGGGGAGCTGTTTTTT
v_call: TRBV4-3
clone_size: .
d_call: TRBD2
j_call: TRBJ2-2

cdr3_aa: CASSGIINYEQYF
cdr3_nt: TGTGCCAGCAGCGGGATTATTAACTACGAGCAGTACTTC
v_call: TRBV6-1
clone_size: .
d_call: .
j_call: TRBJ2-7

cdr3_aa: CASSEAGTGGSYEQYF
cdr3_nt: TGTGCCAGCAGTGAAGCGGGAACAGGGGGCTCCTACGAGCAGTACTTC
v_call: TRBV6-1
clone_size: .
d_call: TRBD1
j_call: TRBJ2-7

cdr3_aa: CSAKQVNTIYF
cdr3_nt: TGCAGCGCGAAACAGGTAAACACCATATATTTT
v_call: TRBV29-1
clone_size: .
d_call: .
j_call: TRBJ1-3

cdr3_aa: CASSSHRGENTEAFF
cdr3_nt: TGTGCCAGCAGCTCACACAGGGGAGAGAACACTGAAGCTTTCTTT
v_call: TRBV11-3
clone_size: once
d_call: TRBD1
j_call: TRBJ1-1

cdr3_aa: CASRRLAGGYNEQFF
cdr3_nt: TGTGCCAGCAGAAGACTAGCGGGAGGATACAATGAGCAGTTCTTC
v_call: TRBV6-6
clone_size: .
d_call: TRBD2
j_call: TRBJ2-1

cdr3_aa: CASSLDGGGYGYTF
cdr3_nt: TGTGCCAGCAGCTTAGACGGGGGTGGTTATGGCTACACCTTC
v_call: TRBV11-3
clone_size: .
d_call: .
j_call: TRBJ1-2

cdr3_aa: CASSLNRESYGYTF
cdr3_nt: TGTGCCAGCAGCCTTAACAGGGAGAGCTATGGCTACACCTTC
v_call: TRBV7-2
clone_size: .
d_call: .
j_call: TRBJ1-2

cdr3_aa: CASRTVGRGNEQYF
cdr3_nt: TGTGCCAGTAGAACAGTGGGCAGGGGGAACGAGCAGTACTTC
v_call: TRBV6-1
clone_size: .
d_call: TRBD1
j_call: TRBJ2-7

cdr3_aa: CAWSVNSGGANVLTF
cdr3_nt: TGTGCCTGGAGTGTAAATTCGGGTGGGGCCAACGTCCTGACTTTC
v_call: TRBV30
clone_size: .
d_call: .
j_call: TRBJ2-6

cdr3_aa: CASSIGRNYGYTF
cdr3_nt: TGTGCCAGTAGTATAGGTCGGAACTATGGCTACACCTTC
v_call: TRBV19
clone_size: .
d_call: .
j_call: TRBJ1-2

cdr3_aa: CASSRTSEEQFF
cdr3_nt: TGCGCCAGCAGCCGGACTAGCGAAGAGCAGTTCTTC
v_call: TRBV5-1
clone_size: .
d_call: TRBD2
j_call: TRBJ2-1